This note documents a single TCR beta chain sequence. CDR3 length: 16 residues. Germline CDR1 reads SEHNR; CDR2 reads FQNEAQ (reference sequence). Deletions cut 4 bases from V and 5 bases from J, with 18 bases between. The data derive from a study of PD-L1 blockade in urothelial cancer. The overall study: Blood was evaluated 3 weeks (second dose) and 6 weeks after therapy began. Per blood sample, T cells had a median of roughly 150,000.

Added to each PCR by spiking were synthetic TCR analog templates. Method: immunoSEQ multiplex PCR; TCRdb's copy keeps in-frame clones and lacks some. The sample lists 17,000 or so clones, roughly 90% occurring once. This receptor was taken from a man aged 50-60 years with urothelial cancer. The sequencing used PBMCs, collected around atezolizumab (anti-PD-L1) treatment. The genes are TRBV7-9 and TRBJ2-1, with D possibly being TRBD1 (6 bases). The CDR3 DNA is TGTGCCAGCAGCTCTCCTACAGGGAAGAAGGACAATGAGCAGTTCTTC. The encoded protein is CASSSPTGKKDNEQFF.